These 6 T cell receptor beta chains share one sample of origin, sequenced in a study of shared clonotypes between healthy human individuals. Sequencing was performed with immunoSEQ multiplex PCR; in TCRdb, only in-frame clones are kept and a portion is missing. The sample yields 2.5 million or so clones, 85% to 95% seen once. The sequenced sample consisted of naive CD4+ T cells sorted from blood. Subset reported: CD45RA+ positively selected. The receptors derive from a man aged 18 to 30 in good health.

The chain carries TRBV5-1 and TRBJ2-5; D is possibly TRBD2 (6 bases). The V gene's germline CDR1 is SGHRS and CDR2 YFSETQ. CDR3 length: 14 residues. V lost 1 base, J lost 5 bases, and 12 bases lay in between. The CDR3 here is CASSLIGGRETQYF. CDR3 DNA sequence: TGCGCCAGCAGCTTGATCGGGGGTCGGGAGACCCAGTACTTC.

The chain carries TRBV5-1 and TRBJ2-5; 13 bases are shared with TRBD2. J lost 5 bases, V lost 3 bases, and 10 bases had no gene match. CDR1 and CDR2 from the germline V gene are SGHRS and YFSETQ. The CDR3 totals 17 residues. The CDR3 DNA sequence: TGCGCCAGCAGCTATGGACTAGCGGGGGCCACGGTGGAGACCCAGTACTTC. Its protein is CASSYGLAGATVETQYF.

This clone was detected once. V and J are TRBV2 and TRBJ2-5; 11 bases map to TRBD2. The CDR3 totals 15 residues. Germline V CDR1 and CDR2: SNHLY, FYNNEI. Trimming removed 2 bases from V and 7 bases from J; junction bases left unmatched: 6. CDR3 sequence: CASSEPSGGIGTQYF. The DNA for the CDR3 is TGTGCCAGCAGTGAACCTAGCGGGGGGATTGGGACCCAGTACTTC.

Here the CDR3 DNA reads TGTGCCAGCAGTTTTCTTAGCGGGGGGGCCCTTGAGACCCAGTACTTC. As protein: CASSFLSGGALETQYF. The chain uses TRBV27 and TRBJ2-5; 11 bases line up with TRBD2. Germline CDR1 and CDR2: MNHEY and SMNVEV (reference sequence). The CDR3 extends over 16 amino acids. The junction had 8 bases not matched to a gene; V was cut back by 3 bases and J by 5 bases.

The CDR3 DNA is TGTGCCAGCAGCTTTTGGCGACTAGCGGAGCTAAACCCCTACAATGAGCAGTTCTTC. Protein product: CASSFWRLAELNPYNEQFF. The chain joins TRBV7-9 to TRBJ2-1, with 9 bases aligning to TRBD2. V dropped 3 bases and J dropped 2; count of bases not matched to a gene: 14. CDR3 length equals 19 residues. The V gene's germline CDR1 is SEHNR and CDR2 FQNEAQ (reference sequence).

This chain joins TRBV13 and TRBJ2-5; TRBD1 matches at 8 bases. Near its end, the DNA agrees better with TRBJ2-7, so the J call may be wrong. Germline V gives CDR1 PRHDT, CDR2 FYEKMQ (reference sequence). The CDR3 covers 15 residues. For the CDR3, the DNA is TGTGCCAGCAGCTTCCGGGACAGGAGCTCCTACGAGCAGTACTTC. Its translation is CASSFRDRSSYEQYF.